Each of the 23 T cell receptor beta chains below was sequenced from the same sample in a study of identical twins. One entry per CDR3 protein results from TCRdb running MiXCR on the 5' RACE reads. The sample lists hundreds of thousands of distinct CDR3 sequences, around 24% occurring once. These data were also reused for a study on T cells expressing NK-cell markers.

Sequenced: CD4+ T cells sorted from blood. The receptor source for this set is a woman aged 18-30 years in good health.

This clonotype was counted only a few times. The rearrangement uses TRBV5-1 and TRBJ1-1, with no clear D. Looked up from germline, CDR1 is SGHRS and CDR2 is YFSETQ. The CDR3 runs 15 residues. V lost 0 bases and J 3 bases, leaving 12 bases between the germline ends. The CDR3 protein is CASSLEGRSDTEAFF. The CDR3 coding sequence is TGCGCCAGCAGCTTGGAGGGTCGCTCGGACACTGAAGCTTTCTTT. The whole variable domain, remainder taken from reference TRBV5-1 and TRBJ1-1, is KAGVTQTPRYLIKTRGQQVTLSCSPISGHRSVSWYQQTPGQGLQFLFEYFSETQRNKGNFPGRFSGRQFSNSRSEMNVSTLELGDSALYLCASSLEGRSDTEAFFGQGTRLTVV.

The J gene is TRBJ2-7, the V gene TRBV20-1, with D perhaps TRBD1 (5 bases). The germline V gene encodes CDR1 DFQATT and CDR2 SNEGSKA (reference sequence). The CDR3 is 13 amino acids. V was shortened by 3 bases and J by 5 bases, with 14 bases between the two germline ends. In DNA, the CDR3 is TGCAGTGCTAGTACAGGACGTCTCGACGAGCAGTACTTC. This encodes CSASTGRLDEQYF.

This clonotype was seen repeatedly, ten times or more. The rearrangement uses TRBV3-1 and TRBJ2-3; D perhaps matches TRBD2 (7 bases). Trimming left V 0 bases short and J 0 bases short, with 22 bases between. This CDR3 is built from 20 residues. Germline loops: CDR1 LGHDT, CDR2 YNNKEL (reference sequence). The CDR3 loop is CASSQDRGGYRRSSTDTQYF. The CDR3 coding sequence is TGTGCCAGCAGCCAAGATAGGGGGGGGTATCGTAGATCTAGCACAGATACGCAGTATTTT.

A few counts support this clonotype. The chain employs TRBV12-3 or TRBV12-4 and TRBJ2-1; TRBD2 aligns across 7 bases. This CDR3 comprises 14 residues. Germline trimming cut 9 bases from V and 2 bases from J; bases unmatched to any gene: 7. The CDR3 loop is CASAREVTYNEQFF. The CDR3 bases are TGTGCCAGTGCTCGGGAGGTCACCTACAATGAGCAGTTCTTC.

This clonotype turned up a few times. The rearrangement uses TRBV27 and TRBJ2-6; 8 positions match TRBD2. CDR1 is MNHEY, CDR2 SMNVEV, per germline (reference sequence). Trimming removed 5 bases from V and 3 bases from J; junction bases left unmatched: 0. This CDR3 is 14 amino acids long. In DNA, the CDR3 is TGTGCCAGCAGTCGGGAGGGTGGGGCCAACGTCCTGACTTTC. This translates into CASSREGGANVLTF.

This chain uses TRBV10-1 with TRBJ2-1, with 7 positions matching TRBD2. J gave up 8 bases and V 6 bases, and 7 bases lay outside the gene matches. CDR3 length: 13 amino acids. Germline CDR1 WNHNN, CDR2 SYGVQD (reference sequence). Here the CDR3 DNA reads TGCGCCAGCAGCCCAGTTGCGGGGGATGAGCAGTTCTTC. Amino acid sequence: CASSPVAGDEQFF.

The rearrangement links TRBV12-3 or TRBV12-4 to TRBJ2-6; no clear D gene. The CDR3 is made up of 15 amino acids. V was shortened by 7 bases and J by 0 bases, with 10 bases between the two germline ends. CDR3 nucleotide sequence: TGTGCCAGCACCCTGGCAAGCTCTGGGGCCAACGTCCTGACTTTC. The encoded protein is CASTLASSGANVLTF.

This chain links TRBV6-2 or TRBV6-3 with TRBJ1-2; D is perhaps TRBD1 (6 bases). CDR1 is MNHEY, CDR2 SVGEGT, per germline. CDR3 length equals 13 residues. Trimming shortened V by 7 bases and J by 10 bases, and 19 bases separated the two germline ends. The CDR3 is CASTPTGQWAYTF. The CDR3 DNA is TGTGCCAGCACCCCAACCGGACAGTGGGCCTACACCTTC.

This chain connects TRBV3-1 to TRBJ1-1; D unclear. The CDR3 contains 17 residues. CDR1 and CDR2 (germline): LGHDT, YNNKEL (reference sequence). Deletions cut 4 bases from V and 0 bases from J, with 18 bases between. In DNA, the CDR3 is TGTGCCAGCAGCCTCGGACCCAGGATCGCCATGAACACTGAAGCTTTCTTT. This codes for CASSLGPRIAMNTEAFF.

Written as DNA, the CDR3 is TGTGCCAGCGCCCGGCCGTCTCAGGGGCTCTACGAGCAGTACTTC. It specifies CASARPSQGLYEQYF. The chain couples TRBV6-2 or TRBV6-3 to TRBJ2-7, with D possibly matching TRBD1 (6 bases). The CDR3 runs to 15 residues. Looked up from germline, CDR1 is MNHEY and CDR2 is SVGEGT. Between the trimmed V and J ends, which lost 8 bases and 3 bases, there was a span of 20 bases.

The chain is built from TRBV7-2 and TRBJ1-2; weak D call: TRBD1 (6 bases). Germline-derived CDR1 and CDR2 are SGHTA and FQGNSA. The CDR3 loop spans 16 amino acids. V lost 2 bases, J lost 1 base, and 14 bases lay in between. The DNA of the CDR3 is TGTGCCAGCAGCTTAACCGCGAAGGGGGGTAACTATGGCTACACCTTC. The encoded protein is CASSLTAKGGNYGYTF.

In its sample, this clonotype was seen a few times. The V and J genes are TRBV9 and TRBJ2-2, with TRBD1 matching 7 bases. The CDR3 sequence is 13 residues long. Trimming at V came to 3 bases and at J to 6 bases, leaving 2 bases not matched to a gene. The germline CDR1 and CDR2 sequences are SGDLS and YYNGEE. CDR3 coding DNA: TGTGCCAGCAGCGCACAGGGGCCCGGGGAGCTGTTTTTT. Translating gives CASSAQGPGELFF.

V is TRBV18 and J is TRBJ1-6, with D hard to call. CDR3 size: 13 residues. Germline CDR1 KGHSH, CDR2 LQKENI. Deletions cut 5 bases from V and 5 bases from J, with 7 bases between. CDR3 loop: CASSTEDNSPLHF. The CDR3 region has the DNA TGTGCCAGCTCAACGGAAGATAATTCACCCCTCCACTTT.

This rearrangement joins TRBV20-1 to TRBJ1-2; 7 bases map to TRBD1. Trimming cost V 4 bases and J 2 bases; bases outside gene matches: 4. Per germline, CDR1 DFQATT and CDR2 SNEGSKA (reference sequence). This CDR3 is built from 13 residues. DNA for the CDR3: TGCAGTGCTACCGGACAGGCCAACTATGGCTACACCTTC. As protein: CSATGQANYGYTF.

This clonotype has just a few counts. The chain joins TRBV7-2 to TRBJ2-3; TRBD1 matches 8 bases. The CDR3 runs to 15 residues. Germline CDR1 and CDR2: SGHTA and FQGNSA. V lost 5 bases to trimming and J lost 9 bases; unmatched junction nucleotides: 13. In DNA form, the CDR3 reads TGTGCCAGCAGCACTCATCAGGGGGCAGGCCGAACGCAGTATTTT. Protein product: CASSTHQGAGRTQYF.

The chain is built from TRBV7-2 and TRBJ2-3; possible D gene TRBD2, 6 bases. There are 16 residues in the CDR3. With 1 base removed from V and 5 bases from J, the gap between germline ends came to 16 bases. CDR1 SGHTA and CDR2 FQGNSA come from the germline V gene. In DNA form, the CDR3 reads TGTGCCAGCAGCTTAGAATGGGCGGGGTTGGGAGATACGCAGTATTTT. Amino acid sequence: CASSLEWAGLGDTQYF.

CDR3 DNA sequence: TGTGCCAGCAGTGGGGGAAAAGACCCCGAGCAGTACTTC. Its translation is CASSGGKDPEQYF. This chain joins TRBV6-6 and TRBJ2-7; D is perhaps TRBD1 or TRBD2 (5 bases each). Per the germline V gene, CDR1 is MNHNY and CDR2 is SVGAGI (reference sequence). V shed 5 bases and J shed 6 bases, with 14 bases lying between them. This CDR3 has 13 residues.

The CDR3: CASSVEGQGAGEQYF. CDR3 bases: TGTGCCAGCAGCGTAGAGGGACAGGGGGCGGGGGAGCAGTACTTC. The chain links TRBV9 to TRBJ2-7, with 12 bases aligning to TRBD1. Germline lookup yields CDR1 SGDLS and CDR2 YYNGEE. V lost 0 bases and J lost 7; bases outside the gene matches: 5. The CDR3 length is 15 residues. The full variable domain, with the rest looked up from reference TRBV9 and TRBJ2-7, is DSGVTQTPKHLITATGQRVTLRCSPRSGDLSVYWYQQSLDQGLQFLIQYYNGEERAKGNILERFSAQQFPDLHSELNLSSLELGDSALYFCASSVEGQGAGEQYFGPGTRLTVT.

The rearrangement uses TRBV7-9 and TRBJ2-3; TRBD1 or TRBD2 may be the D gene (5 bases each). This CDR3 is built from 16 residues. Trimming shortened V by 3 bases and J by 0 bases, and 13 bases separated the two germline ends. The germline gives CDR1 SEHNR, CDR2 FQNEAQ (reference sequence). The CDR3 nucleotides are TGTGCCAGCAGCTTCGGGGCCACTCCTAGCACAGATACGCAGTATTTT. It translates to CASSFGATPSTDTQYF.

This clonotype was counted only a few times. V gene TRBV24-1 combines with J gene TRBJ2-2; D is ambiguous. CDR1 and CDR2 from the germline V gene are KGHDR and SFDVKD. This CDR3 has 14 residues. V gave up 6 bases and J gave up 2 bases, with 9 bases separating them. Here the CDR3 reads CATSPRSNTGELFF. DNA of the CDR3: TGTGCCACCAGTCCCAGGAGTAACACCGGGGAGCTGTTTTTT.

This rearrangement joins TRBV20-1 to TRBJ1-5, with D tentatively TRBD1 (6 bases). Looked up from germline, CDR1 is DFQATT and CDR2 is SNEGSKA (reference sequence). The CDR3 loop spans 14 amino acids. V shed 0 bases and J shed 7 bases, with 13 bases lying between them. The CDR3, as DNA: TGCAGTGCTAGAGACCCTCAGGGGATCCAGCCCCAGCATTTT. Translating it yields CSARDPQGIQPQHF.

The chain employs TRBV7-6 and TRBJ2-4; weak D call: TRBD2 (5 bases). Trimming cost V 5 bases and J 6 bases, with 17 bases left between them. Germline CDR1 is SGHVS and CDR2 is FNYEAQ. The CDR3 consists of 15 residues. This CDR3 reads CASSPTGTAGNIQYF. The CDR3 nucleotides read TGTGCCAGCAGCCCCACGGGAACAGCTGGAAACATTCAGTACTTC.

This clonotype was recorded a few times. V is TRBV6-2 or TRBV6-3 and J is TRBJ2-7; D is uncertain. The CDR3 sequence is 15 residues long. Looked up from germline, CDR1 is MNHEY and CDR2 is SVGEGT. The V gene lost 6 bases and the J gene lost 6 bases, with 21 bases spanning the gap. The CDR3 loop is CASSSTGRNRVEQYF. CDR3 DNA: TGTGCCAGCAGCTCCACCGGCAGGAATCGGGTCGAGCAGTACTTC.